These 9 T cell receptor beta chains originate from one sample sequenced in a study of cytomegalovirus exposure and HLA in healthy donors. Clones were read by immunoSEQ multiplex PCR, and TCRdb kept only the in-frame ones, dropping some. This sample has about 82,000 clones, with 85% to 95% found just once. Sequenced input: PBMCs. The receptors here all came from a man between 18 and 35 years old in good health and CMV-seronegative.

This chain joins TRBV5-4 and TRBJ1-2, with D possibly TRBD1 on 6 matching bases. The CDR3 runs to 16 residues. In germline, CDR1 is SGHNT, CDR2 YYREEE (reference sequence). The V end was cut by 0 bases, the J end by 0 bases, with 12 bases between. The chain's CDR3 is CASSLDRANSNYGYTF. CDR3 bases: TGTGCCAGCAGCTTGGACAGGGCCAACTCTAACTATGGCTACACCTTC. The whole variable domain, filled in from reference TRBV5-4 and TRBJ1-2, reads ETGVTQSPTHLIKTRGQQVTLRCSSQSGHNTVSWYQQALGQGPQFIFQYYREEENGRGNFPPRFSGLQFPNYSSELNVNALELDDSALYLCASSLDRANSNYGYTFGSGTRLTVV.

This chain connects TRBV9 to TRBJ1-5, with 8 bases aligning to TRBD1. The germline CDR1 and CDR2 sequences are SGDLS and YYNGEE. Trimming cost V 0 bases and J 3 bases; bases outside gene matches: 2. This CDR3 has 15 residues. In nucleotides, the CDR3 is TGTGCCAGCAGCGTAGGCAGGGGGCTCAATCAGCCCCAGCATTTT. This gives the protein CASSVGRGLNQPQHF.

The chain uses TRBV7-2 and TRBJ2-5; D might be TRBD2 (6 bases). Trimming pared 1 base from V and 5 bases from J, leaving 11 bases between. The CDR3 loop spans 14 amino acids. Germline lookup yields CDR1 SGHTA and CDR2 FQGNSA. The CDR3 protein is CASSLGEAHETQYF. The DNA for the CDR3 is TGTGCCAGCAGCTTAGGGGAGGCGCACGAGACCCAGTACTTC.

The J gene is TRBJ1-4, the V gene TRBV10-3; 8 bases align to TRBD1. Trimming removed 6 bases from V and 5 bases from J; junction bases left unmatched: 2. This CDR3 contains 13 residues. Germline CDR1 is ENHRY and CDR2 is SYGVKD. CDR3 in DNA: TGTGCCATCAGAAGACAGGGGAATGAAAAACTGTTTTTT. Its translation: CAIRRQGNEKLFF.

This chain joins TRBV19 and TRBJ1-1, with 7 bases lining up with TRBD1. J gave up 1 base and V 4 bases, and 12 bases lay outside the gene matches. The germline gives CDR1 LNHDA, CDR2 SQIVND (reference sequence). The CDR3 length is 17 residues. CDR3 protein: CASSTRQGRGRNTEAFF. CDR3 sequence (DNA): TGTGCCAGTAGTACCCGACAGGGAAGGGGGAGGAACACTGAAGCTTTCTTT.

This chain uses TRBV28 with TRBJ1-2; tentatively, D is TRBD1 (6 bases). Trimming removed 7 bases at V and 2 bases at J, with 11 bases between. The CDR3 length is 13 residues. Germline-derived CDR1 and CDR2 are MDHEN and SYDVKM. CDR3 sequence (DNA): TGTGCCAGCATTCCAGACAGGAACTATGGCTACACCTTC. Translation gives CASIPDRNYGYTF.

The CDR3 DNA sequence: TGTGCCAGCAGTTTATCTCCGGACTCTAGCACAGATACGCAGTATTTT. This codes for CASSLSPDSSTDTQYF. The chain combines TRBV27 with TRBJ2-3, with a possible D match to TRBD2 (5 bases). The CDR3 consists of 16 residues. The germline CDR1 and CDR2 sequences are MNHEY and SMNVEV (reference sequence). Deletions cut 0 bases from V and 0 bases from J, with 10 bases between.

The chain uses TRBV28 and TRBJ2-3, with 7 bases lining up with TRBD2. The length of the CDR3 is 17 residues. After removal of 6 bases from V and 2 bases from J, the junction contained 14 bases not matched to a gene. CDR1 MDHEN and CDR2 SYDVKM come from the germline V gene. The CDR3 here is CASRKLGLADSTDTQYF. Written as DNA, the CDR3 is TGTGCCAGCAGGAAACTGGGGCTAGCGGATTCCACAGATACGCAGTATTTT.

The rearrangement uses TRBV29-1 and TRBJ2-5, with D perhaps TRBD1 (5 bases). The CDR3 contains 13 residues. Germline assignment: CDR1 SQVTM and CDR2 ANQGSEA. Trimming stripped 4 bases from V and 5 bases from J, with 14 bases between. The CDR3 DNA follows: TGCAGCGTTGGACTTCCAGGGTGGGAGACCCAGTACTTC. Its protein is CSVGLPGWETQYF.